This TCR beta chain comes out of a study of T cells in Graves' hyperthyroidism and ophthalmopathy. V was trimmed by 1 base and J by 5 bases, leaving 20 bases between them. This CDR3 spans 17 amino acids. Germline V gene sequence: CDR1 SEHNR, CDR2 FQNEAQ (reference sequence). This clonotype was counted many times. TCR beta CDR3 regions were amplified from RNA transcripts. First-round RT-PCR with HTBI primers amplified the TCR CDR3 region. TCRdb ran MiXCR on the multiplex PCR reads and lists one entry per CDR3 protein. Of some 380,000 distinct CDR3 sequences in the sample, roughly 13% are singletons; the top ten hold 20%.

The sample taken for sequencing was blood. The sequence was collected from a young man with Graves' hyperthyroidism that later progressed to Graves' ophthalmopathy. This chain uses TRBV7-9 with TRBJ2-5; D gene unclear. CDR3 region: CASSLDGQVTRRETQYF. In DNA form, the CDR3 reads TGTGCCAGCAGCTTAGACGGTCAGGTTACCAGGCGGGAGACCCAGTACTTC.